The clone carrying this T cell receptor beta chain was counted only a few times. Its antigen is currently unknown. Trimming removed 2 bases at V and 3 bases at J, with 23 bases between. Germline V gene lookup returns CDR1 LGHNA and CDR2 YNFKEQ. There are 19 residues in the CDR3. The entry originates in a study of T cells in Graves' hyperthyroidism and ophthalmopathy. Study in general: It was at initial diagnosis, before any treatment, that peripheral blood was collected. Study-level findings and limits: Appearing also in blood were most of the thyroid clonotypes expanded above 0.001.

For ophthalmopathy patients, the Clinical Activity Score was at least 3 and the NOSPECS grade at least 4; duration was under 3 months. A roughly 9.3 ml volume of fresh peripheral blood provided the PBMCs. Amplification targeted TCR beta CDR3 regions from RNA transcripts. The HTBI primer set drove a first-round RT-PCR of the TCR CDR3. TCRdb used MiXCR to reprocess the multiplex PCR reads, holding one entry per CDR3 protein. The sample includes about 640,000 distinct CDR3 sequences, 20% seen only once; the top ten take roughly a third. This receptor was obtained from a man aged 30 to 45 with Graves' ophthalmopathy. The chain is built from TRBV4-2 and TRBJ2-1, with D perhaps assigned TRBD1 or TRBD2 (5 bases each). The sequenced sample was blood. This CDR3 reads CASSQTTGHSRGDYNEQFF. The CDR3 DNA reads as TGTGCCAGCAGCCAAACTACGGGGCACAGTCGAGGGGACTACAATGAGCAGTTCTTC.